The subject of this entry is one T cell receptor (beta chain). Its antigen remains unknown. The PCR employed 60 Vbeta primers together with 13 Jbeta primers. This table comes from immunoSEQ multiplex PCR, and its TCRdb copy is limited to in-frame clones, with some not included. The repertoire includes around 170,000 clones, 80% to 85% of them detected once, and about 0.4% sits in the top ten. This sample stems from a study of cytomegalovirus exposure and HLA in healthy donors. Broader study findings: A later analysis showed TCR association rates differing by HLA locus, peaking at DRB1 and lowest at HLA-C.

The CDR3 covers 16 residues. Trimming cost V 1 base and J 0 bases, with 11 bases left between them. The germline CDR1 and CDR2 sequences are SGDLS and YYNGEE. The source of this sequence is a boy aged 2 to 9 in good health and CMV-seronegative. Sequencing was done on a sample of PBMCs. This chain joins TRBV9 and TRBJ1-3; D gene uncertain. The CDR3 loop is CASSVFHSSSGNTIYF. The CDR3 DNA is TGTGCCAGCAGCGTATTTCACTCTAGCTCTGGAAACACCATATATTTT.